The present TCR beta chain was sequenced within a study of T cell responses to AZD1222 COVID-19 vaccine. As for the study in general: Pooled in the analysis were second doses at about 4 or about 12 weeks.

Details on this clone: Its antigen is still unknown.

Profiled with immunoSEQ multiplex PCR; TCRdb holds only in-frame clones, not every one. The sample carries over 130,000 clones, 89% recorded once. CDR1 and CDR2 from the germline V gene are GTSNPN and SVGIG (reference sequence). CDR3 size: 17 residues. J lost 4 bases, V lost 0 bases, and 8 bases had no gene match. Study results and limitations: Donors in the cohort were predominantly white British and more often female, and clonal diversity was possibly underestimated. When two AZD1222 doses had been given, Spike-specific TCR breadth and depth rose.

The chain uses TRBV30 and TRBJ2-3; 12 bases match TRBD2. The receptor was isolated from an adult in good health. This material consisted of peripheral blood, taken on day 0 of AZD1222 vaccination. CDR3 loop: CAWSVSRTSGISDTQYF. The CDR3 DNA reads TGTGCCTGGAGTGTCTCCCGGACTAGCGGGATATCAGATACGCAGTATTTT.